This TCR beta chain emerged from a study of early T cells in non-severe SARS-CoV-2 infection. The overall study: Chains stayed unpaired after sequencing of bulk RNA from unsorted whole blood.

Study observations and caveats: Matching results from VDJdb favored anti-spike CD8 responses, leaving private and CD4 specificities undetected.

Unique molecular identifiers were attached to individual cDNA molecules. Each CDR3 protein is one row after TCRdb ran MiXCR on the 5' RACE reads. The sample carries over 55,000 distinct CDR3 sequences, less than 9.5% recorded once. This clonotype was seen only a few times. Its antigen is not known. Sequencing was done on a sample of whole blood. The source of this sequence is an adult who was a healthcare worker with PCR-confirmed SARS-CoV-2 infection or an uninfected control (not recorded which).

The CDR3 nucleotides are TGCGCCAGCAGCTTGGTTGTGGGAAACACTGAAGCTTTCTTT. Translating it yields CASSLVVGNTEAFF. The chain joins TRBV5-1 to TRBJ1-1; no clear D gene. The V and J ends lost 0 bases and 2 bases respectively, with 8 bases between them. Germline V gene sequence: CDR1 SGHRS, CDR2 YFSETQ. The CDR3 consists of 14 residues. Variable domain in full (rest from reference TRBV5-1 and TRBJ1-1): KAGVTQTPRYLIKTRGQQVTLSCSPISGHRSVSWYQQTPGQGLQFLFEYFSETQRNKGNFPGRFSGRQFSNSRSEMNVSTLELGDSALYLCASSLVVGNTEAFFGQGTRLTVV.